This entry is about one T cell receptor (beta chain). It lacks a known antigen. No much larger clonotype is one base removed from it; base qualities were not supplied. RNA was extracted with the RNeasy kit and roughly 0.45 to 1 ug was reverse transcribed using random hexamers. The immunoSEQ multiplex PCR assay, covering 54 Vbeta and 13 Jbeta segments, was used to amplify TCR beta CDR3 regions. To correct PCR amplification bias, a synthetic template baseline was used for both primer optimization and computational correction. The source study handled its data this way. Reads were annotated to V, D and J genes per IMGT and analyzed with immunoSEQ Analyzer, keeping only productive sequences. Clonality was calculated as one minus the Shannon entropy normalized by log2 of the number of productive unique sequences. Public and private clones were assessed among the 100 most prevalent clones of each patient and control. Clones were defined as Susac-specific if absent from the healthy and MS cohorts, from 1052 published viral clones and from other ImmuneACCESS disease sequences. TCRdb applied fastp at Q25 and MiXCR to the public reads, then kept only in-frame beta chains. Merged by CDR3 protein, the rows form single entries marked with the most common genes and DNA. The V and J calls shown here were made by TCRdb, not taken from the authors' results. Within this sample are under 80,000 distinct CDR3 sequences, with roughly 91% of them counted one time only. The leading ten clones occupy roughly 0.56% of the sample.

The data were taken from a study of CD8 T cells in Susac syndrome (dated by TCRdb to between 2018 and 2021). In terms of the full investigation: Among the Susac syndrome patients who were sequenced, clinically active disease was present in about six and clinical remission was observed in about eight. At blood withdrawal, Susac syndrome patients were either therapy-naive, taking corticosteroids (in some cases with IVIg as well), or taking IVIg alone. Whether CD8+ T cell activation and differentiation in Susac syndrome was antigen driven was tested using repertoire sequencing.

Overall results and qualifications from the work: The study acknowledged that relatively few individuals were included in the TCR sequencing and HLA analysis. The CD4+ T cell repertoire of patients with Susac syndrome showed no detectable clonal expansion.

The germline V gene (reference sequence) supplies CDR1 LNHDA and CDR2 SQIVND. V loses 1 base at its end and J loses 0 bases; junction bases beyond the gene matches: 1. The CDR3, from cysteine to phenylalanine, totals 16 residues. This entry keeps only the CDR3 DNA: 48 bases, framed from base 1. High-throughput TCR beta sequencing profiled peripheral blood CD8+ and CD4+ T cells from healthy donors, Susac syndrome patients and multiple sclerosis patients. Recently defined diagnostic criteria for definite or probable disease were met by the Susac syndrome patients. CD8+ TEMRA cells were enriched by FACS, while bulk CD8+ and CD4+ T cells were purified by magnetic negative isolation. Blood was drawn into EDTA tubes, processed within 24 hours, and PBMCs were isolated by density gradient centrifugation. PBMCs intended for TCR sequencing were frozen in liquid nitrogen and were later thawed in a 37 degrees C water bath. A purity of at least 90% was achieved for sorted or isolated CD4+, CD8+ and CD8+ TEMRA cells.

What was sequenced was CD4+ T cells from PBMCs. Rearrangement joined TRBV19 to TRBJ2-1, with 9 bases aligning to TRBD2. This TCR derives from a human donor with Susac syndrome. The CDR3 amino acid sequence is: CASSIASGTSYNEQFF. In nucleotide form, the sequence is TGTGCCAGTAGTATAGCTAGCGGGACCTCCTACAATGAGCAGTTCTTC.